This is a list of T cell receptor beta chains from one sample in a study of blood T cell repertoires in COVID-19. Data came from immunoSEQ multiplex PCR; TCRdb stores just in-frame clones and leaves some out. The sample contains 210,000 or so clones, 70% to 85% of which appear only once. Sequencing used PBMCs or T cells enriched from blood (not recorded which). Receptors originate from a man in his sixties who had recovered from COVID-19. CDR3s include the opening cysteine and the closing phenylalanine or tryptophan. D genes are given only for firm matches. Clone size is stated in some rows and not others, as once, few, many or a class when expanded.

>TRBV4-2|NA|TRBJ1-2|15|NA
TGTGCCAGCAGCCAAGAAACCCAGGCAAACTATGGCTACACCTTC
CASSQETQANYGYTF
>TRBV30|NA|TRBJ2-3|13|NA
TGTGCCTGGGCTCAGAGGGAATCAGATACGCAGTATTTT
CAWAQRESDTQYF
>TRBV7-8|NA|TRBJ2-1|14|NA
TGTGCCAGCGGCGCGGTTAGCTCCTACAATGAGCAGTTCTTC
CASGAVSSYNEQFF
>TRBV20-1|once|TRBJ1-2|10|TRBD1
TGCAGTGCTGCCGGGACAGGGGGCGCCTTC
CSAAGTGGAF
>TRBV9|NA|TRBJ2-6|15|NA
TGTGCCAGCAGCGTCCGACACTCTGGGGCCAACGTCCTGACTTTC
CASSVRHSGANVLTF
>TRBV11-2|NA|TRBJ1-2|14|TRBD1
TGTGCCAGCAGCTTAGCCGGACAGGCTCATGGCTACACCTTC
CASSLAGQAHGYTF
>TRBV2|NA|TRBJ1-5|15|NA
TGTGCCAGCAGTGAACGCCAGGGTGGCAATCAGCCCCAGCATTTT
CASSERQGGNQPQHF
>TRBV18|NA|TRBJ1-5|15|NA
TGTGCCAGCTCACAGACGACAGGCCTAGGCCAGCCCCAGCATTTT
CASSQTTGLGQPQHF
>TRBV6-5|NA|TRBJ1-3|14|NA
TGTGCCAGCAGTCAACAGGGTACTGGAAACACCATATATTTT
CASSQQGTGNTIYF
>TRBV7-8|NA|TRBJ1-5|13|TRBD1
TGTGCCAGCAGCTTAGCAGGGGGCCAGGCCCAGCATTTT
CASSLAGGQAQHF
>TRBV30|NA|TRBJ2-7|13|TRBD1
TGTGCCTGGAGTAGACAGGGCCTCTACGAGCAGTACTTC
CAWSRQGLYEQYF
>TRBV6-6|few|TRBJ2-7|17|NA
TGTGCCAGCAGTCCTCAAGGGGTACACAGGGACTCCTACGAGCAGTACTTC
CASSPQGVHRDSYEQYF
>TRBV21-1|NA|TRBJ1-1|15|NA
TGTGCCGGACGAGGGACAAAGCACATGAACACTGAAGCTTTCTTT
CAGRGTKHMNTEAFF
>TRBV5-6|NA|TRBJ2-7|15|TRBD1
TGTGCCAGCAGCGAAAGGACAGGGGGATTCTACGAGCAGTACTTC
CASSERTGGFYEQYF
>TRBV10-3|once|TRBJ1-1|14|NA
TGTGCCATCAACTCAGGGACAATGAACACTGAAGCTTTCTTT
CAINSGTMNTEAFF
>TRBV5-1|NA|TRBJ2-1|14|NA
TGCGCCAGCAGCTTGTCGCAGGTCTACAATGAGCAGTTCTTC
CASSLSQVYNEQFF
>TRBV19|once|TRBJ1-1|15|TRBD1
TGTGCCAGTAGTACCCAACGGCAGGGGGGCACTGAAGCTTTCTTT
CASSTQRQGGTEAFF
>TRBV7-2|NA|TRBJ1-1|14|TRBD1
TGTGCCAGCAGCCCTAACAGGGGAAACACTGAAGCTTTCTTT
CASSPNRGNTEAFF
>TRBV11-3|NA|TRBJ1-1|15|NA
TGTGCCAGCAGCTTACGTAACAGCCGGAACACTGAAGCTTTCTTT
CASSLRNSRNTEAFF
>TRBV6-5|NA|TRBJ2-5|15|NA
TGTGCCAGCAGAAGAGTACAGGGCGACCAAGAGACCCAGTACTTC
CASRRVQGDQETQYF
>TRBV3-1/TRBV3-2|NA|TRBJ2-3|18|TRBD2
TGTGCCAGCAGCCAATCCAGGAGACTAGCGAGGGGCACAGATACGCAGTATTTT
CASSQSRRLARGTDTQYF
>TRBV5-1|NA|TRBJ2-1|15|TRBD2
TGCGCCAGCAGCAAGACTAGCGGGGATTACAATGAGCAGTTCTTC
CASSKTSGDYNEQFF
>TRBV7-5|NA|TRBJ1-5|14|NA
TGTGCCAGAAGCCCCCGACAGGGAGGTCAGCCCCAGCATTTT
CARSPRQGGQPQHF
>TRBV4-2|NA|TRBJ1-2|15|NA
TGTGCCAGCAGCCAAGGTGGCACAGGGTTGGGCGGCTACACCTTC
CASSQGGTGLGGYTF
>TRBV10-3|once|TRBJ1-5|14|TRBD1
TGTGCCATCAATCCCAGGGGGCTGGGTCAGCCCCAGCATTTT
CAINPRGLGQPQHF
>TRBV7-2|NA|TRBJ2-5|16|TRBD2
TGTGCCAGCAGCTCAACGGGACTAGCGGGGGGTGAGACCCAGTACTTC
CASSSTGLAGGETQYF
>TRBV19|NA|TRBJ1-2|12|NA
TGTGCCAGTAGTCTTTTTAACTATGGCTACACCTTC
CASSLFNYGYTF
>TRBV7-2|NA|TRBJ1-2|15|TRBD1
TGTGCCAGCAGCTTAGCGGGACAGGAGGTCTATGGCTACACCTTC
CASSLAGQEVYGYTF
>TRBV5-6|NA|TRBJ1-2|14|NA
TGTGCCAGCAGCTTCAGGGCCGCTAACTATGGCTACACCTTC
CASSFRAANYGYTF
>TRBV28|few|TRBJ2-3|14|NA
TGTGCCAGCAGTTCTAGGATTTCCACAGATACGCAGTATTTT
CASSSRISTDTQYF
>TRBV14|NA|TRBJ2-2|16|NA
TGTGCCACCAAATCCATTGTTCCATTGGGGCCCGGGGAGCTGTTTTTT
CATKSIVPLGPGELFF
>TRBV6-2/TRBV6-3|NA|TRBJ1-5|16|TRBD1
TGTGCCAGCAGTCCGGGAGGGACAGGGGTTAATCAGCCCCAGCATTTT
CASSPGGTGVNQPQHF
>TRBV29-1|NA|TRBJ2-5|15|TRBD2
TGCAGCGTTATTTATCCAGGACTAGCGGGGGGTAGTGTAGACTTC
CSVIYPGLAGGSVDF
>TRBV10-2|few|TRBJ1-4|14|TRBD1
TGCGCCAGCAGTGAGGGACAGGGGTTCGAAAAACTGTTTTTT
CASSEGQGFEKLFF
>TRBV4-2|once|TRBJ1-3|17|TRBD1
TGTGCCAGCAGCCAGGCCACAGGGGGCTCCTCTGGAAACACCATATATTTT
CASSQATGGSSGNTIYF
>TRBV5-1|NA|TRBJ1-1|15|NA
TGCGCCAGCAGCGGTTCAGGGTACGTGAACACTGAAGCTTTCTTT
CASSGSGYVNTEAFF
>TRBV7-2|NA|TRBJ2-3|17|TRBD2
TGTGCCAGCAGCCCCGAGGCGGGGGGAAAACCCACAGATACGCAGTATTTT
CASSPEAGGKPTDTQYF
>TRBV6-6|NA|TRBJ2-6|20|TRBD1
TGTGCCAGCAGCGGTCCCGGGACAGGGGGCGCGGTGGCCGGGGCCAACGTCCTGACTTTC
CASSGPGTGGAVAGANVLTF
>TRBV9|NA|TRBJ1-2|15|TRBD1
TGTGCCAGCAGCGTAGAAGGGGGGACAGACTATGGCTACACCTTC
CASSVEGGTDYGYTF
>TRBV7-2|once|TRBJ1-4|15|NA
TGTGCCAGCAGCTTAGGGGCCAGGTCAAATGAAAAACTGTTTTTT
CASSLGARSNEKLFF
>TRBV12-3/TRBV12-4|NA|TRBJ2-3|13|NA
TGTGCCAGCAGTCTCAGTGGCACAGATACGCAGTATTTT
CASSLSGTDTQYF
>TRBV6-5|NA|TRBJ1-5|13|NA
TGTGCCAGCGTATTGGAGGGCAGACAGCCCCAGCATTTT
CASVLEGRQPQHF
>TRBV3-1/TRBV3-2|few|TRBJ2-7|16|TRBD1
TGTGCCAGCAGCCAAGACGAAAGGACAGGGGCGGAGGAGCAGTACTTC
CASSQDERTGAEEQYF
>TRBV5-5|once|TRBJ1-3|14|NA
TGTGCCAGCAGCTTGCAGGTCTCTGGAAACACCATATATTTT
CASSLQVSGNTIYF
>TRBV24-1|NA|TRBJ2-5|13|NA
TGTGCCACCAGTGCCCCAGGCAGGGAGACCCAGTACTTC
CATSAPGRETQYF
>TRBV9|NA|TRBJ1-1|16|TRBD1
TGTGCCAGCAGCGTAGATGACCGGGACAGGAACACTGAAGCTTTCTTT
CASSVDDRDRNTEAFF